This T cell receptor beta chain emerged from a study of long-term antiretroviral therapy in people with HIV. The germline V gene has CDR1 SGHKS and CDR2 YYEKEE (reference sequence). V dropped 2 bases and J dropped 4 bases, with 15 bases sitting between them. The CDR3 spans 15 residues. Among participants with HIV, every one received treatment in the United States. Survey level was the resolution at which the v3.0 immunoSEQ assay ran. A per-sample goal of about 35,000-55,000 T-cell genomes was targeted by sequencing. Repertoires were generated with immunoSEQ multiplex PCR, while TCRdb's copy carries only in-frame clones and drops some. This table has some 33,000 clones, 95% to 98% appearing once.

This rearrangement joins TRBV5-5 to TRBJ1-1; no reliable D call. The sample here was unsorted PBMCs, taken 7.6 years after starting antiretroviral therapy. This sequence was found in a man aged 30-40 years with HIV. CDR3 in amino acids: CASSFSLGVLTEAFF. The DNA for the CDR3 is TGTGCCAGCAGCTTTTCCCTTGGGGTCCTCACTGAAGCTTTCTTT.